This T cell receptor beta chain was found in a study of T cell changes during pregnancy in multiple sclerosis. Measured with immunoSEQ multiplex PCR; TCRdb has only the in-frame clones, and not every one. The sample carries tens of thousands of clones, 80% to 95% recorded once. The CDR3 covers 15 residues. V lost 0 bases to trimming and J lost 6 bases; unmatched junction nucleotides: 1. Germline loops: CDR1 LGHNA, CDR2 YNFKEQ. This clone showed up just a few times. The sequence was collected from a female donor in good health, enrolled as a control in a pregnancy study. The source was peripheral blood, collected in the second trimester of pregnancy. The chain is built from TRBV4-2 and TRBJ2-2, with 10 bases lining up with TRBD2. The CDR3 nucleotides are TGTGCCAGCAGCCAAGAAAGCGGGGGGGCCGGGGAGCTGTTTTTT. The encoded protein is CASSQESGGAGELFF.